This passage covers 6 T cell receptor beta chains from one sample sequenced in a study of T cells in Graves' hyperthyroidism and ophthalmopathy. Amplified TCR beta CDR3 regions derived from RNA transcripts. The HTBI primer set was used in a first-round RT-PCR of the TCR CDR3. TCRdb passed the multiplex PCR reads through MiXCR, listing each CDR3 protein once. The sample includes about 400,000 distinct CDR3 sequences, around a sixth of them seen just once. Sequencing was done on a sample of blood. The receptors here all came from a woman in her late teens or twenties with Graves' hyperthyroidism.

This clonotype was counted a few times. The CDR3 DNA reads TGTGCCAGCAGTTTATCTGGGGGGAGCGCTGGGGCCAACGTCCTGACTTTC. Amino acid sequence: CASSLSGGSAGANVLTF. This rearrangement joins TRBV12-3 or TRBV12-4 to TRBJ2-6; possible D gene TRBD2, 6 bases. V was pared by 2 bases and J by 2 bases, with 13 bases between. The CDR3 totals 17 residues.

This clonotype has a count of ten or more. This rearrangement joins TRBV28 to TRBJ2-7; a possible D gene is TRBD2 (6 bases). Germline CDR1 MDHEN, CDR2 SYDVKM. CDR3 size: 15 residues. Between the trimmed V and J ends, which lost 3 bases and 6 bases, there was a span of 18 bases. Here the CDR3 reads CASSFAAGPPGEQYF. The DNA for the CDR3 is TGTGCCAGCAGTTTCGCTGCGGGACCTCCAGGCGAGCAGTACTTC.

The chain combines TRBV12-3 or TRBV12-4 with TRBJ2-7, with 8 bases lining up with TRBD1. Trimming removed 7 bases from V and 0 bases from J; junction bases left unmatched: 8. This CDR3 is built from 15 residues. CDR3 in amino acids: CASTNSDRGSYEQYF. The CDR3 DNA sequence: TGTGCCAGCACCAATAGCGACAGGGGCTCCTACGAGCAGTACTTC.

This chain uses TRBV7-8 with TRBJ2-5; D unresolved. V lost 3 bases to trimming and J lost 3 bases, with 8 bases between them. The CDR3 consists of 13 residues. CDR1 is SGHVS and CDR2 is FQNEAQ in the germline V gene. The CDR3 region has the DNA TGTGCCAGCAGCTTTAGAAGTAAAGAGACCCAGTACTTC. Translating gives CASSFRSKETQYF.

The chain joins TRBV3-1 to TRBJ1-1, with 10 bases matching TRBD1. The germline gives CDR1 LGHDT, CDR2 YNNKEL (reference sequence). The ends lost 4 bases at V and 7 bases at J; junction bases unmatched: 3. The CDR3 is made up of 13 amino acids. CDR3 sequence: CASSRQGAGEAFF. CDR3 in DNA: TGTGCCAGCAGCCGACAGGGGGCCGGTGAAGCTTTCTTT.

The sample holds many counts of this clonotype. The rearrangement links TRBV2 to TRBJ2-3, with 8 positions matching TRBD1. Trimming took 6 bases from V and 4 from J; bases not matched to a gene: 9. This CDR3 is built from 15 residues. Germline CDR1 reads SNHLY; CDR2 reads FYNNEI. CDR3 coding DNA: TGTGCCAGCAGGAAGAAGACAGGGGTGTCAGATACGCAGTATTTT. Protein product: CASRKKTGVSDTQYF.